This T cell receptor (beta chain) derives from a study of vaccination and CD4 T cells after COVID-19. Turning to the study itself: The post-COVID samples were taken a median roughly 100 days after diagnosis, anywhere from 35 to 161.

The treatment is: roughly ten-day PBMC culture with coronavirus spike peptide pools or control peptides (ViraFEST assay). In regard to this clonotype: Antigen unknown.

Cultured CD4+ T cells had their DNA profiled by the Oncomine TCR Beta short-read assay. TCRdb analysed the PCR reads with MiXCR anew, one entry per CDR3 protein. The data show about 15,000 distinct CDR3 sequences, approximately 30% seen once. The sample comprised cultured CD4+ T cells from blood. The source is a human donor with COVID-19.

As DNA, the CDR3 is TGTGCCAGCCGACTTCAGGGGCTTGTATATGGCTACACCTTC. Encoded protein: CASRLQGLVYGYTF. The chain carries TRBV6-2 or TRBV6-3 and TRBJ1-2, with a possible D match to TRBD1 (6 bases). This CDR3 comprises 14 residues. Per the germline V gene, CDR1 is MNHEY and CDR2 is SVGEGT. The germline V and J ends were trimmed by 8 bases and 5 bases, with 18 bases remaining between them.